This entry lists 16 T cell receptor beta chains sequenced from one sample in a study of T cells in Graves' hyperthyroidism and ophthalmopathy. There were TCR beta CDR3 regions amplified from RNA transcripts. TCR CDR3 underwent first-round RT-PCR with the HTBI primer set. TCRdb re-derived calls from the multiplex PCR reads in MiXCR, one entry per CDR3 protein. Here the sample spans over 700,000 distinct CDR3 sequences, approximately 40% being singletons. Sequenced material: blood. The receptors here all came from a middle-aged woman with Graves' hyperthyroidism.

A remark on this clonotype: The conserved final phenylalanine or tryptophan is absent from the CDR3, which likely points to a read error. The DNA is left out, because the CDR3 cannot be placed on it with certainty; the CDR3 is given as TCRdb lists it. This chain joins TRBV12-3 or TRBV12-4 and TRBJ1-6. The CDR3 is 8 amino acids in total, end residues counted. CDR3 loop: CASSLQHL.

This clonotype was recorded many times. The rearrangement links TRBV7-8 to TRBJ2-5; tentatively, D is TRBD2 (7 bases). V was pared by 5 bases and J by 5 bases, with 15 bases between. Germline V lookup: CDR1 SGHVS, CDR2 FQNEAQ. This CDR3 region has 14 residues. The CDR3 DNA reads TGTGCCAGCAGCCAGGGGCGGGAGCGGGAGACCCAGTACTTC. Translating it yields CASSQGRERETQYF.

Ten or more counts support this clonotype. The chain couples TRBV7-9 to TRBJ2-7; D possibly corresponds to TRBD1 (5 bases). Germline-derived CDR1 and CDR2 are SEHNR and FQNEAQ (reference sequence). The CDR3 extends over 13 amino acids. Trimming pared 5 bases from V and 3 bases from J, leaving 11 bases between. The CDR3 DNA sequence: TGTGCCAGCAGCCCGACAGAGATCTACGAGCAGTACTTC. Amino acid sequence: CASSPTEIYEQYF.

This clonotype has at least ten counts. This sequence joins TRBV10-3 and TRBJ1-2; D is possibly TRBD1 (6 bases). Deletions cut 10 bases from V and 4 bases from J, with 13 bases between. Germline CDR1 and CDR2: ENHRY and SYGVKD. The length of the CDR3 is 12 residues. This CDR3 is CATGTQVYGYTF. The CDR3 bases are TGTGCCACCGGGACACAAGTCTATGGCTACACCTTC.

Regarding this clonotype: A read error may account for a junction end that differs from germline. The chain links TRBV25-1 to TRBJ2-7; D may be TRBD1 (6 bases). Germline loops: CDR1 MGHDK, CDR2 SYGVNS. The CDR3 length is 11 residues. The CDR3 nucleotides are TGTGCCAGCAGCAGGGGTCCCCACCAGGACTTC. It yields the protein CASSRGPHQDF.

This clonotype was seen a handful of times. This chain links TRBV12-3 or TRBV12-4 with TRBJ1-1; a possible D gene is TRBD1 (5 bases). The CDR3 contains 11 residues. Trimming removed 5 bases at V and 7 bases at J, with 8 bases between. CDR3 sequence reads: CASSGAGEAFF. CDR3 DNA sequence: TGTGCCAGCAGTGGGGCGGGTGAAGCTTTCTTT.

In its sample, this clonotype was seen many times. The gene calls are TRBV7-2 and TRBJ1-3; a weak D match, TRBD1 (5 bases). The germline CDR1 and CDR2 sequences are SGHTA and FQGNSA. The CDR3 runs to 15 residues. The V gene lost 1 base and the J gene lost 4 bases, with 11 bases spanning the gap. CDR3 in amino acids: CASSLDGAPGNTIYF. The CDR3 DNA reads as TGTGCCAGCAGCTTAGATGGGGCCCCGGGAAACACCATATATTTT.

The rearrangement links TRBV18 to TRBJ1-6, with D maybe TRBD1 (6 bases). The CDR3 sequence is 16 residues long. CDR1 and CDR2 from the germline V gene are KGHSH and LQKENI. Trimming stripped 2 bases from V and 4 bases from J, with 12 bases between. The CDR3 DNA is TGTGCCAGCTCACCAGCAGGACAGCCGTATAATTCACCCCTCCACTTT. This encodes CASSPAGQPYNSPLHF. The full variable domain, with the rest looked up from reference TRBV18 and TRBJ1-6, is NAGVMQNPRHLVRRRGQEARLRCSPMKGHSHVYWYRQLPEEGLKFMVYLQKENIIDESGMPKERFSAEFPKEGPSILRIQQVVRGDSAAYFCASSPAGQPYNSPLHFGNGTRLTVT.

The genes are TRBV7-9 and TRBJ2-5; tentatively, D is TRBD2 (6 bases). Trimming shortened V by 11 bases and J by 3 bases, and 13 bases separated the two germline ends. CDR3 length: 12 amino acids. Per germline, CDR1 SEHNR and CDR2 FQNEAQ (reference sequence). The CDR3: CAARGWEETQYF. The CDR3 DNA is TGTGCCGCCCGGGGGTGGGAAGAGACCCAGTACTTC. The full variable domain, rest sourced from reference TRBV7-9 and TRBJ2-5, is DTGVSQNPRHKITKRGQNVTFRCDPISEHNRLYWYRQTLGQGPEFLTYFQNEAQLEKSRLLSDRFSAERPKGSFSTLEIQRTEQGDSAMYLCAARGWEETQYFGPGTRLLVL.

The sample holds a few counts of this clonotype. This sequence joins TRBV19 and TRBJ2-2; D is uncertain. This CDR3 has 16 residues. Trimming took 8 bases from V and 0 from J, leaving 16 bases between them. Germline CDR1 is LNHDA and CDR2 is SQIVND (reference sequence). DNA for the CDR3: TGTGCCAGTCAAGTCCGGGCTCTTTCGAACACCGGGGAGCTGTTTTTT. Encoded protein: CASQVRALSNTGELFF.

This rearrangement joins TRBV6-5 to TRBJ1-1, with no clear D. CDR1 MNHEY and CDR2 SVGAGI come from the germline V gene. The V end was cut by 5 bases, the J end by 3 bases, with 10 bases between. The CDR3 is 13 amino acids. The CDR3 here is CASSPHGDTEAFF. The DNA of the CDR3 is TGTGCCAGCAGTCCGCACGGGGACACTGAAGCTTTCTTT.

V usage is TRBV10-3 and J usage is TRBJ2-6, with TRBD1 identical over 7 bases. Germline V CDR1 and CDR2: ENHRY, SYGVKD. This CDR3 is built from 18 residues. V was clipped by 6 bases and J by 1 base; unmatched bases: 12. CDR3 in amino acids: CAISLESAGGSGANVLTF. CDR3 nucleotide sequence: TGTGCCATCAGCTTGGAGTCGGCAGGGGGTTCTGGGGCCAACGTCCTGACTTTC.

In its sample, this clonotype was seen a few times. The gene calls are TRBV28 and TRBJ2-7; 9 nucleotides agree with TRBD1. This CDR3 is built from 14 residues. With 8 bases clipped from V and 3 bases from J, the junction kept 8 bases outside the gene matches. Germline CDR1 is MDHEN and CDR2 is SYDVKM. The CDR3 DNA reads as TGTGCCAGCGGGTCGACAGGGGGGATCTACGAGCAGTACTTC. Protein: CASGSTGGIYEQYF. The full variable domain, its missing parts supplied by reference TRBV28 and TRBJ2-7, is DVKVTQSSRYLVKRTGEKVFLECVQDMDHENMFWYRQDPGLGLRLIYFSYDVKMKEKGDIPEGYSVSREKKERFSLILESASTNQTSMYLCASGSTGGIYEQYFGPGTRLTVT.

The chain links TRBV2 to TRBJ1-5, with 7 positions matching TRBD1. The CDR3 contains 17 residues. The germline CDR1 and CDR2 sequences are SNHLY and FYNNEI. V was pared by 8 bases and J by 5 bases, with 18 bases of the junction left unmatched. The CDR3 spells CASSPRRAQGVDQPQHF. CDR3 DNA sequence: TGTGCCAGCTCACCAAGAAGAGCGCAGGGGGTGGATCAGCCCCAGCATTTT. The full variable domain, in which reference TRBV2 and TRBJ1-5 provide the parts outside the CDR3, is EPEVTQTPSHQVTQMGQEVILRCVPISNHLYFYWYRQILGQKVEFLVSFYNNEISEKSEIFDDQFSVERPDGSNFTLKIRSTKLEDSAMYFCASSPRRAQGVDQPQHFGDGTRLSIL.

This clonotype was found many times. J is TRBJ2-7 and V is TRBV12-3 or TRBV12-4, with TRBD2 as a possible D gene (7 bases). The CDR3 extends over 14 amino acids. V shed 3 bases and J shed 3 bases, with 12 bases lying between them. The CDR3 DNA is TGTGCCAGCAGTTTCGGGGGGCTTTACTACGAGCAGTACTTC. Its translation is CASSFGGLYYEQYF.

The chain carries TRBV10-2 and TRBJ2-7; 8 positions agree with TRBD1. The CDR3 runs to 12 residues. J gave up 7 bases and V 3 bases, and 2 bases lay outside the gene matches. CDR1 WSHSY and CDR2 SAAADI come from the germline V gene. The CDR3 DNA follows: TGCGCCAGCAGTGATACAGGGGGTGAGCAGTACTTC. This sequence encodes CASSDTGGEQYF.